A single sample is the source of the 13 T cell receptor beta chains below, sequenced in a study of T cell responses to AZD1222 COVID-19 vaccine. The assay was immunoSEQ multiplex PCR, and TCRdb's table has in-frame clones only and misses some. The table has roughly 180,000 clones, 80% to 90% seen once. The source was peripheral blood, collected on day 0 of AZD1222 vaccination. The receptors stem from an adult in good health.

The chain has TRBV6-4 and TRBJ2-3, with D possibly TRBD1 on 5 matching bases. Trimming took 8 bases from V and 4 from J, leaving 25 bases between them. Germline-derived CDR1 and CDR2 are MRHNA and SNTAGT. The length of the CDR3 is 17 residues. CDR3 DNA: TGTGCCAGCCCCCATGACAGACCCTGGGAACGGGCAGATACGCAGTATTTT. It yields the protein CASPHDRPWERADTQYF.

The V gene is TRBV21-1, the J gene TRBJ2-5. TRBV21-1 is a pseudogene locus. The CDR3 consists of 17 residues. Here the CDR3 DNA reads TGTGCCAGCAGCAAAGATTCCTGTTGGCCGACCCAAGAGACCCAGTACTTC. Encoded protein: CASSKDSCWPTQETQYF.

This clone was seen only a few times. The chain employs TRBV9 and TRBJ1-1; D perhaps matches TRBD1 (6 bases). Trimming removed 1 base from V and 6 bases from J, with 13 bases in between. Germline CDR1 is SGDLS and CDR2 is YYNGEE. This CDR3 has 14 amino acids. CDR3 nucleotide sequence: TGTGCCAGCAGCGTATCGGGGGGCTCTGCTGAAGCTTTCTTT. This gives the protein CASSVSGGSAEAFF. Based on the CDR3 plus reference TRBV9 and TRBJ1-1, the full variable domain is DSGVTQTPKHLITATGQRVTLRCSPRSGDLSVYWYQQSLDQGLQFLIQYYNGEERAKGNILERFSAQQFPDLHSELNLSSLELGDSALYFCASSVSGGSAEAFFGQGTRLTVV.

The CDR3: CASSKGQDPYEQYF. CDR3 sequence (DNA): TGTGCCAGCAGTAAGGGACAGGACCCCTACGAGCAGTACTTC. The V gene is TRBV28, the J gene TRBJ2-7; 8 bases are shared with TRBD1. CDR3 length equals 14 residues. V shed 5 bases, J shed 2 bases, and the junction held 5 bases outside the gene matches. The germline V gene encodes CDR1 MDHEN and CDR2 SYDVKM.

In its sample, this clone was seen once. This chain uses TRBV11-2 with TRBJ2-1; tentative D call: TRBD2 (5 bases). Trimming removed 1 base at V and 6 bases at J, with 16 bases between. The CDR3 totals 16 residues. CDR1 SGHAT and CDR2 FQNNGV come from the germline V gene. The DNA of the CDR3 is TGTGCCAGCAGCTTAGCGGGGAAAAGGACGGGCAATGAGCAGTTCTTC. This translates into CASSLAGKRTGNEQFF.

V usage is TRBV28 and J usage is TRBJ1-2, with D perhaps TRBD1 (6 bases). The V gene lost 8 bases and the J gene lost 4 bases, with 8 bases spanning the gap. The CDR3 extends over 11 amino acids. Germline loops: CDR1 MDHEN, CDR2 SYDVKM. Here the CDR3 DNA reads TGTGCCAGCTCGACAGGCTATGGCTACACCTTC. This translates into CASSTGYGYTF.

This chain uses TRBV18 with TRBJ1-4, with TRBD1 matching 8 bases. J gave up 6 bases and V 4 bases, and 7 bases lay outside the gene matches. Looked up from germline, CDR1 is KGHSH and CDR2 is LQKENI. The CDR3 is 15 amino acids. The DNA of the CDR3 is TGTGCCAGCTCACACGGGCAGGGGGCTTATGAAAAACTGTTTTTT. Its protein is CASSHGQGAYEKLFF.

This clone was recorded a few times. This chain uses TRBV5-8 with TRBJ1-2, with D possibly matching TRBD1 (6 bases). Germline V lookup: CDR1 SGHTS, CDR2 YDEGEE. The V gene lost 5 bases and the J gene lost 4 bases, with 12 bases spanning the gap. The CDR3 totals 13 residues. The CDR3 nucleotides are TGTGCCAGCAGTCTTACAGGGCCCTATGGCTACACCTTC. This translates into CASSLTGPYGYTF.

DNA for the CDR3: TGTGCCAGCAGGGGGACAGTCGGGGGTGAAAAACTGTTTTTT. As protein: CASRGTVGGEKLFF. The chain has TRBV6-5 and TRBJ1-4, with TRBD1 identical over 7 bases. From germline, CDR1 is MNHEY and CDR2 SVGAGI. The CDR3 consists of 14 residues. The ends lost 6 bases at V and 7 bases at J; junction bases unmatched: 8.

J is TRBJ1-2 and V is TRBV19; 10 nucleotides line up with TRBD1. Germline lookup yields CDR1 LNHDA and CDR2 SQIVND (reference sequence). V lost 0 bases, J lost 7 bases, and 11 bases stayed unmatched. This CDR3 comprises 17 residues. The CDR3 region has the DNA TGTGCCAGTAGTATAGATCGCCCCCGGGACAGGGGACGTGGCTACACCTTC. It yields the protein CASSIDRPRDRGRGYTF.

Remarks on this clone: Distinct nucleotide sequences in the sample also encode this CDR3. V and J are TRBV3-1 (or the pseudogene TRBV3-2) and TRBJ1-5, with D unresolved. Germline CDR1 and CDR2: LGHDT and YNNKEL (reference sequence). V was trimmed by 0 bases and J by 6 bases, leaving 6 bases between them. The CDR3 has 13 residues. The CDR3 nucleotides read TGTGCCAGCAGCCAAGACTCCGGTCAGCCCCAGCATTTT. Its protein product is CASSQDSGQPQHF.

In the case of this clone: The sample has other DNA sequences that encode this CDR3 too. This chain uses TRBV2 with TRBJ2-7; the match to TRBD1 covers 7 bases. The ends lost 0 bases at V and 2 bases at J; junction bases unmatched: 4. The CDR3 contains 15 residues. Germline assignment: CDR1 SNHLY and CDR2 FYNNEI. The CDR3 DNA is TGTGCCAGCAGTGAAGCGAGGCAGGGGGCCTACGAGCAGTACGTC. It encodes CASSEARQGAYEQYV.

This clone was observed a single time. This chain joins TRBV6-1 and TRBJ2-3; 10 bases line up with TRBD1. This CDR3 comprises 15 residues. In germline, CDR1 is MNHNS, CDR2 SASEGT. V shed 2 bases and J 3 bases; nucleotides not matched to a gene: 2. The CDR3 DNA sequence: TGTGCCAGCAGTGAACCGGGACAGGGGACAGATACGCAGTATTTT. It is translated as CASSEPGQGTDTQYF.